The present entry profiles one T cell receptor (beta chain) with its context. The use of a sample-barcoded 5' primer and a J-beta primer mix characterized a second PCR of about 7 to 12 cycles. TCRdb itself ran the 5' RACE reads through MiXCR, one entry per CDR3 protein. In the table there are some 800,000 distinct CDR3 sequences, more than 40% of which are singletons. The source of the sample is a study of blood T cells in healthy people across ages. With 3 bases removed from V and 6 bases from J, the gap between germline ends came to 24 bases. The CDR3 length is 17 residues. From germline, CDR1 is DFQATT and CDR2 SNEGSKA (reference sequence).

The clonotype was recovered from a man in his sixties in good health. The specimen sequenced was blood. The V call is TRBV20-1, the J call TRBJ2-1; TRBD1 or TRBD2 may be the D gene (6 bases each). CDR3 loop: CSARDQILGGGRNEQFF. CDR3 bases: TGCAGTGCTAGGGATCAAATATTGGGGGGCGGCCGCAATGAGCAGTTCTTC.